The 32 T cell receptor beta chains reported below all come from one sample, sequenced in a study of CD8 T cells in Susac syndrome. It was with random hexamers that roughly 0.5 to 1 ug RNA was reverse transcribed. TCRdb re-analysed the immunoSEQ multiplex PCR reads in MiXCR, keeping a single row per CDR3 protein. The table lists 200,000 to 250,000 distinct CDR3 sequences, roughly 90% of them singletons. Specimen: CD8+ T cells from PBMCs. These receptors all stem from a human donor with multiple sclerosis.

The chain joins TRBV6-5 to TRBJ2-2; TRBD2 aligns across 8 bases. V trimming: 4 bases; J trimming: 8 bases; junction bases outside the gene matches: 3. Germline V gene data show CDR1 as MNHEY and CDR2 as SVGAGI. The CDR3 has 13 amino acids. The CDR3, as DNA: TGTGCCAGCAGTTTTGGGACTAGGGGGGAGCTGTTTTTT. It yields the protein CASSFGTRGELFF.

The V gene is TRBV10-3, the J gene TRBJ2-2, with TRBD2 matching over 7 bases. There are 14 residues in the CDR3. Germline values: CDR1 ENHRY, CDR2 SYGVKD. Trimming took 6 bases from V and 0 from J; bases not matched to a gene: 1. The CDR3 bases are TGTGCCATCAGGACTAGCTCGAACACCGGGGAGCTGTTTTTT. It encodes CAIRTSSNTGELFF.

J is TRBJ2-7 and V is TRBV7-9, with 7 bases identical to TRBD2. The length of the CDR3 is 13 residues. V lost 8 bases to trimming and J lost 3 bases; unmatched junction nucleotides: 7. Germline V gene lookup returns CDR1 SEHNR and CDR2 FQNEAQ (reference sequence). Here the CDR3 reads CASGWGGSYEQYF. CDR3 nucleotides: TGTGCCAGCGGCTGGGGCGGGAGCTACGAGCAGTACTTC.

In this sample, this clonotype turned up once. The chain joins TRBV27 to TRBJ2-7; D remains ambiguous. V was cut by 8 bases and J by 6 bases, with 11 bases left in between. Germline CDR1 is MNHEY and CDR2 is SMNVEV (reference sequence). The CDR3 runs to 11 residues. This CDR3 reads CASGKAIEQYF. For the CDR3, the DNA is TGTGCCAGCGGGAAGGCCATCGAGCAGTACTTC.

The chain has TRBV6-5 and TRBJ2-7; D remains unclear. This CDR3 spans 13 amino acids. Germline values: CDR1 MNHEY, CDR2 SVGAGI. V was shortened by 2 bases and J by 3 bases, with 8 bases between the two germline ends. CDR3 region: CASSYGGSYEQYF. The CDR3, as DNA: TGTGCCAGCAGTTACGGTGGCAGCTACGAGCAGTACTTC.

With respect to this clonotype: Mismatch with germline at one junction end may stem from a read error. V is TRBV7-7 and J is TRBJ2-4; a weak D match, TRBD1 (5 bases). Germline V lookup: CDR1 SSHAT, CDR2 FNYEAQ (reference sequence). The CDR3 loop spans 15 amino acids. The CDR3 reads CASSSDIPTPNIQYF. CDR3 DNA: TGTGCTAGCAGCTCGGACATTCCAACACCAAACATTCAGTACTTC.

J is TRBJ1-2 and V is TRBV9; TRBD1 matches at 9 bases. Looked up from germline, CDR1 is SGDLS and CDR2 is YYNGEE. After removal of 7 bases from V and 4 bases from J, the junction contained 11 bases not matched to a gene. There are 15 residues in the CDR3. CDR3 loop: CASSLGGTGFYGYTF. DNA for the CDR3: TGTGCCAGCTCCCTGGGGGGGACAGGGTTCTATGGCTACACCTTC.

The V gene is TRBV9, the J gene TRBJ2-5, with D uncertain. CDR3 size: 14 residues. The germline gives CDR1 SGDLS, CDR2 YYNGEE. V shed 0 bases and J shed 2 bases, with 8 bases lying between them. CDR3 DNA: TGTGCCAGCAGCGTAGGGGCAGAGCAAGAGACCCAGTACTTC. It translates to CASSVGAEQETQYF.

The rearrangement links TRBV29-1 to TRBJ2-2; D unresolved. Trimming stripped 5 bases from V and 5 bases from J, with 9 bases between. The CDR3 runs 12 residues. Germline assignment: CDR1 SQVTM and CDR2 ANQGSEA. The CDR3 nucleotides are TGCAGCGTTTTCCTGGCGACCGGGGAGCTGTTTTTT. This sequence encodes CSVFLATGELFF.

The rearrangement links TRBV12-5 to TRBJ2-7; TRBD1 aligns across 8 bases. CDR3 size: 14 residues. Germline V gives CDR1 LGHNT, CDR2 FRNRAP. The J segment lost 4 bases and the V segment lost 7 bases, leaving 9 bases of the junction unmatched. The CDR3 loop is CASAVDRVRYEQYF. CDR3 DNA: TGTGCTAGTGCTGTGGACAGGGTGAGGTACGAGCAGTACTTC.

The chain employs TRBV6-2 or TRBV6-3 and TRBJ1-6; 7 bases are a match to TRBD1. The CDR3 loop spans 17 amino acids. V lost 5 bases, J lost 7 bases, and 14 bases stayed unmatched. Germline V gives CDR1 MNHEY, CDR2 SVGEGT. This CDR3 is CASSRSSTGVGNSPLHF. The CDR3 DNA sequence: TGTGCCAGCAGTCGATCCTCCACAGGGGTTGGGAATTCACCCCTCCACTTT.

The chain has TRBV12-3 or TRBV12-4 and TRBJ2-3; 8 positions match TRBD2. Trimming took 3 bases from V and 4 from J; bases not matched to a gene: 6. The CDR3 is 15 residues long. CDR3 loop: CASSFQTSVADTQYF. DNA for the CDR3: TGTGCCAGCAGTTTCCAGACTAGCGTTGCAGATACGCAGTATTTT.

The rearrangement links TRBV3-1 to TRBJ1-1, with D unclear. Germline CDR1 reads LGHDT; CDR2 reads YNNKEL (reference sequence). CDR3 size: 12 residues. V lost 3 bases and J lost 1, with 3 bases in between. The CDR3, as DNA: TGTGCCAGCAGCCACCCGAACACTGAAGCTTTCTTT. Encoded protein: CASSHPNTEAFF.

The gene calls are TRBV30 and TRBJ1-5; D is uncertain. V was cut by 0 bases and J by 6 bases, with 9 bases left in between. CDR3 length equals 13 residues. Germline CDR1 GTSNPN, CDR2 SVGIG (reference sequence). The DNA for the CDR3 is TGTGCCTGGAGTGTAGGAGGGCTTCAGCCCCAGCATTTT. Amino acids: CAWSVGGLQPQHF.

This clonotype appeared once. CDR3 bases: TGTGCCAGTCAGGGGTTCGATAGCAATCAGCCCCAGCATTTT. This sequence encodes CASQGFDSNQPQHF. This rearrangement joins TRBV19 to TRBJ1-5; TRBD1 might be the D (6 bases). This CDR3 has 14 amino acids. Germline lookup yields CDR1 LNHDA and CDR2 SQIVND (reference sequence). Trimming shortened V by 8 bases and J by 0 bases, and 11 bases separated the two germline ends.

This chain's CDR3 is CASRTAPDTQYF. The DNA for the CDR3 is TGTGCCAGCAGAACAGCGCCAGATACGCAGTATTTT. V usage is TRBV6-5 and J usage is TRBJ2-3; D gene ambiguous. From germline, CDR1 is MNHEY and CDR2 SVGAGI. CDR3 length: 12 residues. V lost 6 bases and J lost 4, with 8 bases in between.

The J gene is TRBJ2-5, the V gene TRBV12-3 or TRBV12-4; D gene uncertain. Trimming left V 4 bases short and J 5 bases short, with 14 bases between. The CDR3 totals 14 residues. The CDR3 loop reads CASSSPVLTETQYF. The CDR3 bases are TGTGCCAGCAGTTCCCCAGTACTCACGGAGACCCAGTACTTC.

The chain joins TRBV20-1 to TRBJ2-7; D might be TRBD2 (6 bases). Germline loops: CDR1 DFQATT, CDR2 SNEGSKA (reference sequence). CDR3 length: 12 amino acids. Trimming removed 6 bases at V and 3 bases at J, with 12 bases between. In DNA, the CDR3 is TGCAGTGCACGCTTGGAGGGCTACGAGCAGTACTTC. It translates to CSARLEGYEQYF.

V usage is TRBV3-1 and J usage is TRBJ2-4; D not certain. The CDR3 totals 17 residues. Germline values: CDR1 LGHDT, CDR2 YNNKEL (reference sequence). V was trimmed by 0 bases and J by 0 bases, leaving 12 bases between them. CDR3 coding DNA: TGTGCCAGCAGCCAAGAGTCTTACTTCCTAGCCAAAAACATTCAGTACTTC. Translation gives CASSQESYFLAKNIQYF.

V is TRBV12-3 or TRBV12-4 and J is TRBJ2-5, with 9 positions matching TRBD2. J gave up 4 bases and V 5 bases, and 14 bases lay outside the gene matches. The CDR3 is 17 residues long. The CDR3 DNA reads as TGTGCCAGCAGTCTCGGGACTAGCAGGGGGGAGAGAGAGACCCAGTACTTC. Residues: CASSLGTSRGERETQYF.

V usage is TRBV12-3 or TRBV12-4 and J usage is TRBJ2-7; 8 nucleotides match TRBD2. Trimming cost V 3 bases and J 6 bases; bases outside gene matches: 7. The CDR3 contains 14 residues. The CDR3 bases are TGTGCCAGCAGTTTTGGACTAGCTAGGGCCGAGCAGTACTTC. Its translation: CASSFGLARAEQYF.

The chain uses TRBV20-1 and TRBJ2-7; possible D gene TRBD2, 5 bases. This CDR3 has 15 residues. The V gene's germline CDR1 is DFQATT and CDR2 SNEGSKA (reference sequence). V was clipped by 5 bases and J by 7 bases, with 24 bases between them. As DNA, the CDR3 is TGCAGTGCTGTCCCATTTTCTACCCCTCGAGGGGAGCAGTACTTC. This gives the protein CSAVPFSTPRGEQYF.

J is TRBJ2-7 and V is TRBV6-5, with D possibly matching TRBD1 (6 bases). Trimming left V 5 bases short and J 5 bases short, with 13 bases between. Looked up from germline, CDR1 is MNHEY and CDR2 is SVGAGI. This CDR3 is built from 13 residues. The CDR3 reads CASSLQGRDEQYF. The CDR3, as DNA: TGTGCCAGCAGTCTACAGGGAAGGGACGAGCAGTACTTC.

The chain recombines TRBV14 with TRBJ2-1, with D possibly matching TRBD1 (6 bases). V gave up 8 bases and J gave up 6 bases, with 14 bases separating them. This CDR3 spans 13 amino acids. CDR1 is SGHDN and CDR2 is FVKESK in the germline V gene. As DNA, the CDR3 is TGTGCCAGCCGTTCCAGGGGAGTCAATGAGCAGTTCTTC. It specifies CASRSRGVNEQFF.

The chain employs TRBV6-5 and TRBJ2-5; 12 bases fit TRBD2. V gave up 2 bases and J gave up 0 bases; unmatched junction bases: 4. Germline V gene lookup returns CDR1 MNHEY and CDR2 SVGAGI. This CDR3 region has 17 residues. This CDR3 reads CASSYRLAGGYQETQYF. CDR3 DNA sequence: TGTGCCAGCAGTTACAGGCTAGCGGGAGGGTACCAAGAGACCCAGTACTTC.

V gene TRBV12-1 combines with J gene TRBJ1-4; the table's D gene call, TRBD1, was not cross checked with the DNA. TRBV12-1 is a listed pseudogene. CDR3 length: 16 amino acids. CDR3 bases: TGTGCCAGCAGCTACCGGGACGGGTCAACTAATGAAAAACTGTTTTTT. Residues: CASSYRDGSTNEKLFF.

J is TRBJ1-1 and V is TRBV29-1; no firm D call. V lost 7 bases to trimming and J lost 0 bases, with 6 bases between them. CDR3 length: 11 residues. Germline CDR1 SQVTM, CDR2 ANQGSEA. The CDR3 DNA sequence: TGCAGCGGGTCTATGAACACTGAAGCTTTCTTT. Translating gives CSGSMNTEAFF.

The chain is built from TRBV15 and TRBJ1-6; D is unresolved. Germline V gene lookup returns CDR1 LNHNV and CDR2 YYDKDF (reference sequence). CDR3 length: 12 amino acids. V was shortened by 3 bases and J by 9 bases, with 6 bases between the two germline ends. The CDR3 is CATSSEGSPLHF. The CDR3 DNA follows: TGTGCCACCAGCAGCGAGGGTTCACCCCTCCACTTT.

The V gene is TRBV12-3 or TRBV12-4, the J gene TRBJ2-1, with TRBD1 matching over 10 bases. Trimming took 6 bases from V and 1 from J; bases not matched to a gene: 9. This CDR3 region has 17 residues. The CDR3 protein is CASSPSGGQGSYNEQFF. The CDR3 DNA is TGTGCCAGCAGCCCATCCGGGGGACAGGGGTCCTACAATGAGCAGTTCTTC.

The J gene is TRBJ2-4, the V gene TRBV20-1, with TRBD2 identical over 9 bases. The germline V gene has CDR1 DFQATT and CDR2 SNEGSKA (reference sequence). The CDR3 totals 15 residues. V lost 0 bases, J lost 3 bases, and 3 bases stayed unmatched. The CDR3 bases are TGCAGTGCTAGAGATCAACTAGCGGGCAAAAACATTCAGTACTTC. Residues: CSARDQLAGKNIQYF.

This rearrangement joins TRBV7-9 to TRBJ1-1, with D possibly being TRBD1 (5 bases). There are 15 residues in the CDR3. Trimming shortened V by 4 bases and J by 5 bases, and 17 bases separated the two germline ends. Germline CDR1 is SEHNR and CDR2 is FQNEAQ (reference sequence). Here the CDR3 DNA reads TGTGCCAGCAGCTCATTCAGGGATAGCAGAACTGAAGCTTTCTTT. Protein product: CASSSFRDSRTEAFF.

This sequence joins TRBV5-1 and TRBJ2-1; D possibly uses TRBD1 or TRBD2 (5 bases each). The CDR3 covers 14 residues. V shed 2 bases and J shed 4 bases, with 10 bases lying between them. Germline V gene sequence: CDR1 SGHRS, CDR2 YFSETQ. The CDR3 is CASSFWDQYNEQFF. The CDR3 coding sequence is TGCGCCAGCAGCTTCTGGGACCAGTACAATGAGCAGTTCTTC. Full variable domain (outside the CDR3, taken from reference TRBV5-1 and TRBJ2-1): KAGVTQTPRYLIKTRGQQVTLSCSPISGHRSVSWYQQTPGQGLQFLFEYFSETQRNKGNFPGRFSGRQFSNSRSEMNVSTLELGDSALYLCASSFWDQYNEQFFGPGTRLTVL.